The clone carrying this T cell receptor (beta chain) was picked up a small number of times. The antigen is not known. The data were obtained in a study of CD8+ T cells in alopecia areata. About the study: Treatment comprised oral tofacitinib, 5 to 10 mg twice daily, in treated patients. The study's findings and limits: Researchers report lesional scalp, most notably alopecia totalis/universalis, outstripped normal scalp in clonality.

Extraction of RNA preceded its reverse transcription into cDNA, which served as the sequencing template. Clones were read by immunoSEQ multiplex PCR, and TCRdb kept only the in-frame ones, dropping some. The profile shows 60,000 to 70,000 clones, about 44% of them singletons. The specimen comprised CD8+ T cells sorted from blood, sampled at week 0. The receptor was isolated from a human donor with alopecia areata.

The CDR3 is CASSDGQGLWEKLFF. CDR3 coding DNA: TGTGCCAGCAGCGATGGACAGGGTCTCTGGGAAAAACTGTTTTTT. The chain employs TRBV7-9 and TRBJ1-4; the match to TRBD1 covers 8 bases. This CDR3 has 15 amino acids. Germline CDR1 and CDR2: SEHNR and FQNEAQ (reference sequence). Unmatched junction bases numbered 10, after V lost 5 bases and J lost 8 bases.